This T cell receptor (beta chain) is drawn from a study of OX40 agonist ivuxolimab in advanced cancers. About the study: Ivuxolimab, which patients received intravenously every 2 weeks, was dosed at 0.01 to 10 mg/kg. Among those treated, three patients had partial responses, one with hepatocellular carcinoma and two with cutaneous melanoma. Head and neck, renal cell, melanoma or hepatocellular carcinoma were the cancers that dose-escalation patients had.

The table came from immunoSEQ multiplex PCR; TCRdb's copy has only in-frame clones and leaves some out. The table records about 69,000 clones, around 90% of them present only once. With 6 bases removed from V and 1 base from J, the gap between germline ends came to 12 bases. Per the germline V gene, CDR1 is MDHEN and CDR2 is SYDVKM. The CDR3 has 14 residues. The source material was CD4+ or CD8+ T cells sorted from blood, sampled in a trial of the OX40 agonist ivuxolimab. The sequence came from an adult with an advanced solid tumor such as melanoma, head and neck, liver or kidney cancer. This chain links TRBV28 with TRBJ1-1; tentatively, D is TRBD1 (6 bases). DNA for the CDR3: TGTGCCAGCAGCCCCCTCAGGGGGAACACTGAAGCTTTCTTT. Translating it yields CASSPLRGNTEAFF.